This T cell receptor beta chain was recovered during a study of OX40 agonist ivuxolimab in advanced cancers. Study results and caveats: Among the nonresponders, some also had low normalized T-cell clonal expansion.

Assay used: immunoSEQ multiplex PCR; TCRdb lists only in-frame clones, some missing. The table has some 67,000 clones, 70% to 90% seen once; the top ten hold around 0.5%. In this sample, this clone turned up a few times. Its antigen is still unknown. This CDR3 region has 16 residues. The ends lost 4 bases at V and 10 bases at J; junction bases unmatched: 14. CDR1 SGHRS and CDR2 YFSETQ come from the germline V gene. The chain employs TRBV5-1 and TRBJ2-1; 10 bases map to TRBD1. The receptor's source is an adult with an advanced solid tumor such as melanoma, head and neck, liver or kidney cancer. The material sequenced was CD4+ or CD8+ T cells sorted from blood, taken in a trial of the OX40 agonist ivuxolimab. The CDR3 reads CASSPGDRGTGGEQFF. The CDR3 nucleotides are TGCGCCAGCAGCCCCGGGGACAGGGGTACCGGGGGGGAGCAGTTCTTC.